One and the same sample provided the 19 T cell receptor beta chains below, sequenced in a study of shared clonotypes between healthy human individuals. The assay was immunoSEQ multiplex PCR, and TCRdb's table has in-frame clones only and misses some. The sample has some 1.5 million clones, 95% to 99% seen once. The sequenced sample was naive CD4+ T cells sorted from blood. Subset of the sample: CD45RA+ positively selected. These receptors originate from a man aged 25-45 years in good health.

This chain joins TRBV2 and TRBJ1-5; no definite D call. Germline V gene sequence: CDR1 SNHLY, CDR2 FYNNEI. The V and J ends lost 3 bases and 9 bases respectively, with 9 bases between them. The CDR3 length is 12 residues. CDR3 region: CASSDDGGPQHF. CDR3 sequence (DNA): TGTGCCAGCAGTGACGACGGCGGGCCCCAGCATTTT.

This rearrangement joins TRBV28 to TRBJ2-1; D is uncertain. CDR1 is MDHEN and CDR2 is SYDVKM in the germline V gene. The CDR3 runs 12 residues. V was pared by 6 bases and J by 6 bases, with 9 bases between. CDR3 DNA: TGTGCCAGCAGCTACATGCCCAATGAGCAGTTCTTC. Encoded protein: CASSYMPNEQFF.

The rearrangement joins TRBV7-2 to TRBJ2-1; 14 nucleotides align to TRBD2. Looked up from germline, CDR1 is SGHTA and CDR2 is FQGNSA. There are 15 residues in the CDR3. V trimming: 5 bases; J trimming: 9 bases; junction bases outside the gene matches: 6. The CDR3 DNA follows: TGTGCCAGCAGCCCGGGACTAGCGGGAGCGCGTGAGCAGTTCTTC. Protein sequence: CASSPGLAGAREQFF.

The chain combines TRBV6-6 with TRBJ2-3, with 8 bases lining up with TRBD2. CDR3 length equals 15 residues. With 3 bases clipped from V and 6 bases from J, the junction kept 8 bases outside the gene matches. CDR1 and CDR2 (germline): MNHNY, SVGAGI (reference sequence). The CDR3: CASSYVPGRVDTQYF. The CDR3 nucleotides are TGTGCCAGCAGTTATGTTCCCGGGAGGGTGGATACGCAGTATTTT.

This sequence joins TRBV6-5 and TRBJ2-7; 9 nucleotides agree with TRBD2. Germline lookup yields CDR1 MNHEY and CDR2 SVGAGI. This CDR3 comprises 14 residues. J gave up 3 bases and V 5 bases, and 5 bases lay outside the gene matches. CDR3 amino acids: CASSQLAGDYEQYF. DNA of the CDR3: TGTGCCAGCAGTCAATTAGCGGGAGACTACGAGCAGTACTTC.

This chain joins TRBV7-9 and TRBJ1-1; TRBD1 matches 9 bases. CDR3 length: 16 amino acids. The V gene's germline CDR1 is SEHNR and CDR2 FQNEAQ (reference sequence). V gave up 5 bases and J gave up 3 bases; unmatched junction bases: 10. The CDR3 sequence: CASSPGTGSPYTEAFF. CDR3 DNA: TGTGCCAGCAGCCCGGGGACAGGGAGCCCCTACACTGAAGCTTTCTTT.

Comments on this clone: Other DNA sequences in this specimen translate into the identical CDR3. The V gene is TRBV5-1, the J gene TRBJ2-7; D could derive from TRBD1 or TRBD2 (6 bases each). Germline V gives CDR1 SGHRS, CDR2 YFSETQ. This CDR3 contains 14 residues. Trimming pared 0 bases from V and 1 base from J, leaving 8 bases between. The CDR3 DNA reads TGCGCCAGCAGCTTGGTAGGGGGGTCCTACGAGCAGTACTTC. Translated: CASSLVGGSYEQYF.

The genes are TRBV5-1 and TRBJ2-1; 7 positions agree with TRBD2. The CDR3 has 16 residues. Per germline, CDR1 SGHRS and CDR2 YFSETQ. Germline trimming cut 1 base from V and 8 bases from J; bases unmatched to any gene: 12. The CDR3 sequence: CASSLKRGLGDDEQFF. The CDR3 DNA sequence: TGCGCCAGCAGCTTGAAACGTGGACTAGGGGACGATGAGCAGTTCTTC.

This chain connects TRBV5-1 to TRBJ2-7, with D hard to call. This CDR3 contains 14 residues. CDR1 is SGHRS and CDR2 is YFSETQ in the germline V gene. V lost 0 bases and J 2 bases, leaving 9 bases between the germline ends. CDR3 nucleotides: TGCGCCAGCAGCTTGGTCCGGACGACCTACGAGCAGTACTTC. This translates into CASSLVRTTYEQYF.

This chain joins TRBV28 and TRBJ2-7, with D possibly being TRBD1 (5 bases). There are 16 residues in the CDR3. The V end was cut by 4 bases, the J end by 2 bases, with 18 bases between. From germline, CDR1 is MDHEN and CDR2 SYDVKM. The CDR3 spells CASSSPRVGQTYEQYF. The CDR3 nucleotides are TGTGCCAGCAGTTCGCCTCGGGTGGGGCAAACCTACGAGCAGTACTTC.

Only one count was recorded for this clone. Written as DNA, the CDR3 is TGTGCCTGGAATCCCCCTAGCGGGACTAGCACAGATACGCAGTATTTT. It specifies CAWNPPSGTSTDTQYF. The rearrangement links TRBV30 to TRBJ2-3; 9 bases agree with TRBD2. Germline V gene sequence: CDR1 GTSNPN, CDR2 SVGIG (reference sequence). CDR3 length: 16 amino acids. V lost 4 bases to trimming and J lost 0 bases; unmatched junction nucleotides: 8.

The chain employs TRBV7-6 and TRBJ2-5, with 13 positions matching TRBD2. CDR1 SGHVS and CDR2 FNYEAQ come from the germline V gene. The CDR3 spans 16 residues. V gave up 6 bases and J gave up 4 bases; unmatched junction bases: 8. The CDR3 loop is CASSWGLAGSLETQYF. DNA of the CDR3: TGTGCCAGCAGTTGGGGACTAGCGGGATCTTTAGAGACCCAGTACTTC.

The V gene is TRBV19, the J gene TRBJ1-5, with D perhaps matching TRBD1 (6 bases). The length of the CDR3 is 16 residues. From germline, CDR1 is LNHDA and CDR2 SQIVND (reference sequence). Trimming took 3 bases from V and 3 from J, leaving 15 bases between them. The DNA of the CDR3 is TGTGCCAGTAGTATTAGAGGCAGGGGTGACAATCAGCCCCAGCATTTT. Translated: CASSIRGRGDNQPQHF.

Written as DNA, the CDR3 is TGTGCCAGCTCACCACAGGCTGTTGGTGGAACAGATACGCAGTATTTT. The encoded protein is CASSPQAVGGTDTQYF. This sequence joins TRBV18 and TRBJ2-3; unclear D gene. The ends were cut back, 1 base at V and 3 bases at J, with 14 bases in the middle. This CDR3 spans 16 amino acids. From germline, CDR1 is KGHSH and CDR2 LQKENI.

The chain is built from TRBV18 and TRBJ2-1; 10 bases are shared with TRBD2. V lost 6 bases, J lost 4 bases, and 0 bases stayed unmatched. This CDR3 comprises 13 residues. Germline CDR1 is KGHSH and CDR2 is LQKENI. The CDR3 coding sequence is TGTGCCAGCTCGACTAGCGGGTACAATGAGCAGTTCTTC. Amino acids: CASSTSGYNEQFF.

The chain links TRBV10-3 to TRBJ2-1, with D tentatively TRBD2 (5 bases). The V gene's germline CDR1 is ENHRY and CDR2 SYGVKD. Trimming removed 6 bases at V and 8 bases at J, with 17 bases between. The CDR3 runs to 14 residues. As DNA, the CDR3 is TGTGCCATCAGGCAACGGGAAGATGGGGATGAGCAGTTCTTC. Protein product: CAIRQREDGDEQFF.

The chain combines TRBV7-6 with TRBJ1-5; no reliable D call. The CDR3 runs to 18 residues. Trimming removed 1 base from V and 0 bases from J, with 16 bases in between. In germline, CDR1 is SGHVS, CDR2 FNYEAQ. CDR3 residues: CASSLEAGVSYSNQPQHF. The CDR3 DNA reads TGTGCCAGCAGCTTAGAGGCAGGAGTTAGCTATAGCAATCAGCCCCAGCATTTT.

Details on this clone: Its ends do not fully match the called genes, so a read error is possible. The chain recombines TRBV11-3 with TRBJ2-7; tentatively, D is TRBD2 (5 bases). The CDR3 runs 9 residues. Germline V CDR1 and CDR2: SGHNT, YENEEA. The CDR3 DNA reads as TGTGCCAGCAGCCCCGACGGGAACTTC. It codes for CASSPDGNF.

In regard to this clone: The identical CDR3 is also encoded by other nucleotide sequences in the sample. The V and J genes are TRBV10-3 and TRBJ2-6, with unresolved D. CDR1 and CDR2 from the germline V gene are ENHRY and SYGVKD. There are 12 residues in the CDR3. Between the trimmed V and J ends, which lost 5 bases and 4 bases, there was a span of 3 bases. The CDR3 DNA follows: TGTGCCATCAGTCCCGGGGCCAACGTCCTGACTTTC. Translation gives CAISPGANVLTF.